Reported below is one T cell receptor beta chain. Germline loops: CDR1 SGHAT, CDR2 FQNNGV. V lost 5 bases to trimming and J lost 7 bases; unmatched junction nucleotides: 7. CDR3 length equals 14 residues. Symptom resolution, clearance, or two negative PCRs marked the recovered donors of Cohort 3. This specimen comes from a study of blood T cell repertoires in COVID-19. Clones were sequenced by immunoSEQ multiplex PCR, and TCRdb holds only the in-frame ones, with some missing. The table lists about 240,000 clones, around 89% of them singletons, with under 5% in the top ten. The TCR comes from a woman aged 25 to 45 who had recovered from COVID-19. Sequenced input: PBMCs or T cells enriched from blood (not recorded which). The rearrangement uses TRBV11-2 and TRBJ1-2; 10 bases agree with TRBD1. CDR3 residues: CASSPRQGAGGYTF. The CDR3 nucleotides are TGTGCCAGCAGCCCTCGACAGGGGGCGGGTGGCTACACCTTC. Based on the CDR3 plus reference TRBV11-2 and TRBJ1-2, the full variable domain is EAGVAQSPRYKIIEKRQSVAFWCNPISGHATLYWYQQILGQGPKLLIQFQNNGVVDDSQLPKDRFSAERLKGVDSTLKIQPAKLEDSAVYLCASSPRQGAGGYTFGSGTRLTVV.